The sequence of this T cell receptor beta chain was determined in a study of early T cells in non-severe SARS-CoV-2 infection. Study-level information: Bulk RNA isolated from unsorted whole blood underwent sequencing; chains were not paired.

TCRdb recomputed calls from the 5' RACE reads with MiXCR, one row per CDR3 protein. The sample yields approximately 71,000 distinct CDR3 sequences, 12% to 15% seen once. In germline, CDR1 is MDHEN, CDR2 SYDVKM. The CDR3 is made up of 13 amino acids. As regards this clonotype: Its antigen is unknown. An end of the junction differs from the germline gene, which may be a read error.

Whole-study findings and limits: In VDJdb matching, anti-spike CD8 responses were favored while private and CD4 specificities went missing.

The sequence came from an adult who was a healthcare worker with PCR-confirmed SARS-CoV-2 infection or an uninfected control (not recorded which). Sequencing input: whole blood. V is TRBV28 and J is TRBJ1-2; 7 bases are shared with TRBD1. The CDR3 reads CTSDPHRGAGYTF. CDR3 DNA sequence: TGTACCAGCGACCCACACAGGGGCGCCGGCTACACCTTC.